This is a list of T cell receptor beta chains from one sample in a study of blood T cell repertoires in COVID-19. This table comes from immunoSEQ multiplex PCR, and its TCRdb copy is limited to in-frame clones, with some not included. Of about 210,000 clones in the sample, 82% were seen once. Sequencing was performed on peripheral blood. The source of these receptors is a woman aged 70-85 years with COVID-19, enrolled during active disease. Each CDR3 is given with its conserved first and last residue. A row's size may be missing; if present it is once, few, many or a size class.

-	TRBJ2-7	TRBV7-2	CASSLGTSTTYEQYF
-	TRBJ1-5	TRBV2	CASSDGDRNTNQPQHF
-	TRBJ2-7	TRBV7-2	CASSLVGSGDEQYF
once	TRBJ1-1	TRBV18	CASSPQGDTEAFF
-	TRBJ2-1	TRBV24-1	CATGQGVAGHNEQFF
-	TRBJ1-5	TRBV20-1	CSARADSGQHF
-	TRBJ2-2	TRBV14	CASSYTGARSGELFF
-	TRBJ1-4	TRBV10-3	CAISEEQLNEKLFF
-	TRBJ1-3	TRBV7-2	CASSTGSGNTIYF
-	TRBJ2-7	TRBV7-2	CASSFAGGPMDEQYF
once	TRBJ1-1	TRBV3-1/TRBV3-2	CASSQSSLEAFF
-	TRBJ2-2	TRBV5-5	CASSYVLAGGGELFF
-	TRBJ2-1	TRBV24-1	CATSDPSQASGRSYNEQFF
once	TRBJ2-3	TRBV27	CASSLRLAGGSDTQYF
-	TRBJ1-1	TRBV4-1	CASVWRRRNTEAFF
-	TRBJ2-7	TRBV28	CASSLGGMGSYEQYF
once	TRBJ1-3	TRBV11-2	CASSLGPAGAGNTIYF
-	TRBJ2-3	TRBV29-1	CSVSQGIDTQYF
-	TRBJ2-7	TRBV7-8	CASTQSGTPTTEQYF
-	TRBJ2-5	TRBV5-1	CASNHGGEETQYF
once	TRBJ1-6	TRBV5-4	CASSLAHGGGNSPLHF
-	TRBJ1-5	TRBV7-2	CASSLEGAPSNQPQHF